Listed below are T cell receptor beta chains from one sample, sequenced in a study of cytomegalovirus exposure and HLA in healthy donors. Measured with immunoSEQ multiplex PCR; TCRdb has only the in-frame clones, and not every one. Among about 130,000 clones listed, roughly four fifths were seen once. The sequencing sample was made of PBMCs. All receptors derive from a male donor in good health and CMV-seropositive. CDR3s include the opening cysteine and the closing phenylalanine or tryptophan. The D gene is left open where the match is weak. Only part of the rows carry a size: once, few, many, or a class if the clone is expanded.

clone size,D gene,V gene,J gene,CDR3 protein,CDR3 DNA
-,-,TRBV5-1,TRBJ2-6,CASSLRGSGANVLTF,TGCGCCAGCAGCTTGCGCGGCTCTGGGGCCAACGTCCTGACTTTC
-,TRBD1,TRBV6-1,TRBJ2-7,CASSTGADYEQYF,TGTGCCAGCAGTACAGGGGCCGACTACGAGCAGTACTTC
-,-,TRBV7-2,TRBJ1-5,CASSSHLRGPNQPQHF,TGTGCCAGCAGCTCCCATCTCAGGGGCCCCAATCAGCCCCAGCATTTT
-,TRBD2,TRBV27,TRBJ2-1,CASRVWLAGNNEQFF,TGTGCCAGCAGGGTCTGGCTAGCGGGAAACAATGAGCAGTTCTTC
-,-,TRBV4-2,TRBJ2-5,CASSRRGEARETQYF,TGTGCCAGCAGCCGACGTGGAGAGGCCCGAGAGACCCAGTACTTC
-,-,TRBV30,TRBJ2-5,CAWSATGFGVETQYF,TGTGCCTGGAGTGCTACAGGGTTTGGTGTGGAGACCCAGTACTTC
-,-,TRBV27,TRBJ2-2,CASRHSGKTNTGELFF,TGTGCCAGCAGACACTCCGGGAAAACGAACACCGGGGAGCTGTTTTTT
-,TRBD1,TRBV5-8,TRBJ1-3,CASSLTGTAGNTIYF,TGTGCCAGCAGCTTAACCGGGACAGCTGGAAACACCATATATTTT
once,TRBD2,TRBV6-5,TRBJ2-7,CASSYSRTGGTYEQYF,TGTGCCAGCAGTTACTCGAGGACGGGAGGAACCTACGAGCAGTACTTC
few,-,TRBV7-3,TRBJ1-2,CASSLNGGRDYGYTF,TGTGCCAGCAGCTTAAATGGGGGCCGGGACTATGGCTACACCTTC
-,TRBD2,TRBV2,TRBJ2-5,CASSDVLAGGPGETQYF,TGTGCCAGCAGTGACGTGCTAGCGGGAGGGCCGGGTGAGACCCAGTACTTC
-,TRBD2,TRBV5-8,TRBJ2-3,CASSLSRAGGATDTQYF,TGTGCCAGCAGCTTGAGCAGAGCGGGGGGAGCAACAGATACGCAGTATTTT
-,TRBD2,TRBV18,TRBJ2-2,CASSPVRLAGVTGELFF,TGTGCCAGCTCACCCGTTCGACTAGCGGGAGTGACCGGGGAGCTGTTTTTT